This TCR beta chain was recovered during a study of human T cells and chemical hapten exposure. About the research overall: The study lasted roughly 22 weeks, and patients were dosed weekly with diphenylcyclopropenone on the scalp throughout. DPC 0.01% went on the upper back by patch test, with reading at 6 days. The study, taken as a whole, reports: Relative to controls, expanded TCRs formed significantly more large CDR3 similarity clusters. Expanded TCR counts at PT1 were positively correlated with the patch test score.

Time point indicated: pre-sensitization, week 0. Treatment given: therapeutic diphenylcyclopropenone sensitization with weekly scalp DPC. Worth noting for this clonotype: Its antigen is currently unknown.

Germline V gene lookup returns CDR1 SGHTA and CDR2 FQGNSA. The CDR3 sequence is 18 residues long. After removal of 2 bases from V and 0 bases from J, the junction contained 7 bases not matched to a gene. TCRdb re-called the RACE reads through MiXCR, storing one row per CDR3 protein. Here the sample spans 300,000 to 450,000 distinct CDR3 sequences, 5.5% being singletons. Sequencing used whole blood, obtained in connection with sensitization to the hapten diphenylcyclopropenone (DPC). The receptor was derived from a woman aged 18-35 years with alopecia areata. Some clones in this sample may be carry-over from other donors' samples. V is TRBV7-2 and J is TRBJ1-3, with 10 nucleotides matching TRBD1. CDR3 loop: CASSLRAGTGVSGNTIYF. The DNA for the CDR3 is TGTGCCAGCAGCTTACGGGCTGGGACAGGGGTCTCTGGAAACACCATATATTTT.